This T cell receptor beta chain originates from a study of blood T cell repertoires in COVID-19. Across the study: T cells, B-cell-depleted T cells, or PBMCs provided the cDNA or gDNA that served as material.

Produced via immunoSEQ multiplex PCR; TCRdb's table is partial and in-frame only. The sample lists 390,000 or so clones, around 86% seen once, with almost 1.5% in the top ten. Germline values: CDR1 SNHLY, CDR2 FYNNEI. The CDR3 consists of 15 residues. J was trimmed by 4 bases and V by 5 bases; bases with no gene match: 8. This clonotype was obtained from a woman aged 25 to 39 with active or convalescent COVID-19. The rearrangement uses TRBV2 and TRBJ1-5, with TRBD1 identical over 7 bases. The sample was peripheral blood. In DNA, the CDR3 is TGTGCCAGCAGTAGGGGCGCAGGGGGGAATCAGCCCCAGCATTTT. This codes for CASSRGAGGNQPQHF.